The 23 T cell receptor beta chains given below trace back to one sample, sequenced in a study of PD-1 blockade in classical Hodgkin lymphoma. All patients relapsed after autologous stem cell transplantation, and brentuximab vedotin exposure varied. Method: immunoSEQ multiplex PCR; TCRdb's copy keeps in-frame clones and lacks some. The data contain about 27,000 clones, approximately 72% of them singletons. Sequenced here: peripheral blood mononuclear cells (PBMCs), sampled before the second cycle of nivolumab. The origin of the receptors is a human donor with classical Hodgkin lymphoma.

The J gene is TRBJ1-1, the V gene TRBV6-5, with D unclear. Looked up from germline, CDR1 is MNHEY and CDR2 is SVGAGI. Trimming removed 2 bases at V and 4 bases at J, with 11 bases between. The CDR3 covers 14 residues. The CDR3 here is CASSYEVISTEAFF. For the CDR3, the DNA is TGTGCCAGCAGTTACGAAGTGATTTCCACTGAAGCTTTCTTT.

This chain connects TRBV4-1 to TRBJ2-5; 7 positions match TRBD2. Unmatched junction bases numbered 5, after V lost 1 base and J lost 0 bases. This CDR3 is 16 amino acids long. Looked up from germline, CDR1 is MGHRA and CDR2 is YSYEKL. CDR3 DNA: TGCGCCAGCAGCCAAGGGGGGGGAACAGACCAAGAGACCCAGTACTTC. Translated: CASSQGGGTDQETQYF.

CDR3 sequence reads: CASSLGSSGGTYEQYF. The CDR3 DNA reads TGTGCCAGCAGCTTAGGTAGTTCGGGGGGGACCTACGAGCAGTACTTC. V and J are TRBV7-6 and TRBJ2-7; 8 nucleotides align to TRBD2. The germline CDR1 and CDR2 sequences are SGHVS and FNYEAQ. V was pared by 1 base and J by 2 bases, with 7 bases of the junction left unmatched. This CDR3 is built from 16 residues.

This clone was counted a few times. CDR3 bases: TGTGCCAGTAGACGAACGGGACAGGACCCTGCCTACGAGCAGTACTTC. This encodes CASRRTGQDPAYEQYF. The genes are TRBV19 and TRBJ2-7, with 8 bases fitting TRBD1. V lost 6 bases, J lost 2 bases, and 12 bases stayed unmatched. The CDR3 contains 16 residues. Looked up from germline, CDR1 is LNHDA and CDR2 is SQIVND (reference sequence).

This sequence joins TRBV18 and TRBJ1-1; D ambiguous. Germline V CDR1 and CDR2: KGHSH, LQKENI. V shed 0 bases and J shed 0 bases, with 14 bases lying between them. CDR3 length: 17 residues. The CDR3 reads CASSPPVPALMNTEAFF. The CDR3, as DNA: TGTGCCAGCTCACCACCGGTCCCAGCCCTTATGAACACTGAAGCTTTCTTT. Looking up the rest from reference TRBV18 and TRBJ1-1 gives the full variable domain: NAGVMQNPRHLVRRRGQEARLRCSPMKGHSHVYWYRQLPEEGLKFMVYLQKENIIDESGMPKERFSAEFPKEGPSILRIQQVVRGDSAAYFCASSPPVPALMNTEAFFGQGTRLTVV.

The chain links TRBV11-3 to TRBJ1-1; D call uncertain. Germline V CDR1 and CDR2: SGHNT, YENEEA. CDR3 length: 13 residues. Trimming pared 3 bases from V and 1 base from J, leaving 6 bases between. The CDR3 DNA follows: TGTGCCAGCAGCTTTACTGCGAACACTGAAGCTTTCTTT. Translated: CASSFTANTEAFF.

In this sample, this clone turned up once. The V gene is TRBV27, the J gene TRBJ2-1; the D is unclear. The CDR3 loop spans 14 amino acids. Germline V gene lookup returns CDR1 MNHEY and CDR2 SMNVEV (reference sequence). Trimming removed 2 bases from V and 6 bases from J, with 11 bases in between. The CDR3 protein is CASSLQGSLNEQFF. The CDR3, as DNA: TGTGCCAGCAGTTTACAAGGGTCCCTCAATGAGCAGTTCTTC.

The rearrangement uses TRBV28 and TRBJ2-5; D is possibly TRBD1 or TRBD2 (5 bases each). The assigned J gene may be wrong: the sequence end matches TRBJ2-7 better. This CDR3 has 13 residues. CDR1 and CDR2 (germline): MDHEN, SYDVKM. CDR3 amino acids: CASRRDGTYEQYF. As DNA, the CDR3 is TGTGCCAGCAGACGGGACGGAACCTACGAGCAGTACTTC.

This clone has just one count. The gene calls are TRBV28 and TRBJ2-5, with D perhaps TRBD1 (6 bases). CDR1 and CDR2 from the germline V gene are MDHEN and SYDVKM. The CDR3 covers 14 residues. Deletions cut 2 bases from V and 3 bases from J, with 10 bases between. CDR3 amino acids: CASSLRGGKETQYF. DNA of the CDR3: TGTGCCAGCAGTTTAAGAGGGGGAAAAGAGACCCAGTACTTC. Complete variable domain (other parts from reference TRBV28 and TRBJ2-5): DVKVTQSSRYLVKRTGEKVFLECVQDMDHENMFWYRQDPGLGLRLIYFSYDVKMKEKGDIPEGYSVSREKKERFSLILESASTNQTSMYLCASSLRGGKETQYFGPGTRLLVL.

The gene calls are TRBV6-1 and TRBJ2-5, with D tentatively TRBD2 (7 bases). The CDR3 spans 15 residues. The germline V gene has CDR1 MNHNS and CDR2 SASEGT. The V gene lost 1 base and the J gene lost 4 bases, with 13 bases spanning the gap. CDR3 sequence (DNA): TGTGCCAGCAGTGAAGGCTGGGGGGGGCCAGAGACCCAGTACTTC. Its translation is CASSEGWGGPETQYF.

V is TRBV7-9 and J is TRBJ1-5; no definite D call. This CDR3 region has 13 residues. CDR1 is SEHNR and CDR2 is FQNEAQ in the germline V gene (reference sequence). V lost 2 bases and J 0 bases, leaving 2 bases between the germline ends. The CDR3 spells CASSLSSNQPQHF. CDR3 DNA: TGTGCCAGCAGCTTAAGTAGCAATCAGCCCCAGCATTTT.

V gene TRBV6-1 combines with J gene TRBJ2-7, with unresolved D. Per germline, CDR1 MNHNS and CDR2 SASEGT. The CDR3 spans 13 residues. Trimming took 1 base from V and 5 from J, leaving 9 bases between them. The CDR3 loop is CASSEGGFNEQYF. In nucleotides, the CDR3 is TGTGCCAGCAGTGAAGGCGGATTCAACGAGCAGTACTTC.

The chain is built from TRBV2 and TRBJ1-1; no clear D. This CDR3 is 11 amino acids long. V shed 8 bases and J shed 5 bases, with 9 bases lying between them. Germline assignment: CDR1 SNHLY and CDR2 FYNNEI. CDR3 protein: CASQVGTEAFF. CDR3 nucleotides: TGTGCCAGCCAAGTGGGGACTGAAGCTTTCTTT. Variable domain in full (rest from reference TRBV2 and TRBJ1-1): EPEVTQTPSHQVTQMGQEVILRCVPISNHLYFYWYRQILGQKVEFLVSFYNNEISEKSEIFDDQFSVERPDGSNFTLKIRSTKLEDSAMYFCASQVGTEAFFGQGTRLTVV.

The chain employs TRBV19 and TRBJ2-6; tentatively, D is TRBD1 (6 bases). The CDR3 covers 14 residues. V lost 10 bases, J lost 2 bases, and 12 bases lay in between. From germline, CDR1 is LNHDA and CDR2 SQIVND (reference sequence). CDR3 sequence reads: CATRQGTGANVLTF. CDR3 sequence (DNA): TGTGCCACCAGGCAGGGGACTGGGGCCAACGTCCTGACTTTC.

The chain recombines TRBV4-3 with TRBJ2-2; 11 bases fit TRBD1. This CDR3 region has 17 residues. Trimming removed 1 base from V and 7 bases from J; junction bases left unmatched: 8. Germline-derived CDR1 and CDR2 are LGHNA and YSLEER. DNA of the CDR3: TGCGCCAGCAGCCAAGGTGGACCGGGACAGGGGGTCGGGGAGCTGTTTTTT. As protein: CASSQGGPGQGVGELFF.

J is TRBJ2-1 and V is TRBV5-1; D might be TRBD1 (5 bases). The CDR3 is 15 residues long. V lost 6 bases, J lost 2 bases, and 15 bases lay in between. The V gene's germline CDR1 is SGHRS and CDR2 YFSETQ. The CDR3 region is CASTSEGATYNEQFF. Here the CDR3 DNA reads TGCGCCAGCACCTCGGAAGGGGCCACCTACAATGAGCAGTTCTTC.

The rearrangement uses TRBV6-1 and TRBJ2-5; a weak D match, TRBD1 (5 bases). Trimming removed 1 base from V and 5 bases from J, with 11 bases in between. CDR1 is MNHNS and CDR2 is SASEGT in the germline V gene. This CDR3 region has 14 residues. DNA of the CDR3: TGTGCCAGCAGTGAAGTGGTGGGGCGGGAGACCCAGTACTTC. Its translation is CASSEVVGRETQYF.

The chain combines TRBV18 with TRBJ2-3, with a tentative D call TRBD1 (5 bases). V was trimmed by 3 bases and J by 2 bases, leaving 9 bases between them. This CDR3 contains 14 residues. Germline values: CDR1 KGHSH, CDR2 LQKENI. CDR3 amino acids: CASSPLTATDTQYF. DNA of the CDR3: TGTGCCAGCTCACCCTTGACAGCCACAGATACGCAGTATTTT.

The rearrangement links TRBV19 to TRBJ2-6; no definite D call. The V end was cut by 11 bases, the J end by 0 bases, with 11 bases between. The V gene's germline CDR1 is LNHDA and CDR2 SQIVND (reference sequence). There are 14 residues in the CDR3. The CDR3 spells CAAKLDSGANVLTF. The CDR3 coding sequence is TGTGCCGCTAAGCTAGACTCTGGGGCCAACGTCCTGACTTTC.

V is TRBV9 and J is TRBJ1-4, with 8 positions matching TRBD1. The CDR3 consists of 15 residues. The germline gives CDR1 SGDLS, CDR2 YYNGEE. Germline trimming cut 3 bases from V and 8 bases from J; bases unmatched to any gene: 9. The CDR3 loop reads CASSAANRGREKLFF. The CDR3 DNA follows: TGTGCCAGCAGCGCCGCGAACAGGGGGAGGGAAAAACTGTTTTTT.

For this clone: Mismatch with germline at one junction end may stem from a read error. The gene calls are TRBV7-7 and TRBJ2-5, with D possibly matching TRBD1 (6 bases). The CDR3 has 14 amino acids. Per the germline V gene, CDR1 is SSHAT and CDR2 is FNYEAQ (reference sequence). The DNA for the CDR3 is TGTGCTAGCAGCTTACGACAGGACGGGGAGACCCAGTACTTC. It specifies CASSLRQDGETQYF. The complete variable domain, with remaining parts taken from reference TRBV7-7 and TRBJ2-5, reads GAGVSQSPRYKVTKRGQDVTLRCDPISSHATLYWYQQALGQGPEFLTYFNYEAQPDKSGLPSDRFSAERPEGSISTLTIQRTEQRDSAMYRCASSLRQDGETQYFGPGTRLLVL.

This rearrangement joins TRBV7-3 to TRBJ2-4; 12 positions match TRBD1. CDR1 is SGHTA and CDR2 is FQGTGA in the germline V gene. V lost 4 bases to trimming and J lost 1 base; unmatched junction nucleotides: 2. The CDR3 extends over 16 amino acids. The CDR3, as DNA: TGTGCCAGCAGCTCGGGACAGGGGGCTGCCAAAAACATTCAGTACTTC. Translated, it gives CASSSGQGAAKNIQYF.

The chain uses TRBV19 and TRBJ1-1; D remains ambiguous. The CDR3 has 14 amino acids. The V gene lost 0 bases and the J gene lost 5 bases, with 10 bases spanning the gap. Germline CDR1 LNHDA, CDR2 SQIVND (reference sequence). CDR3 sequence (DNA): TGTGCCAGTAGTATAGACTGGGGTGAGACTGAAGCTTTCTTT. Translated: CASSIDWGETEAFF. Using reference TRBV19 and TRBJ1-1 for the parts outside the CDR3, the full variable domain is DGGITQSPKYLFRKEGQNVTLSCEQNLNHDAMYWYRQDPGQGLRLIYYSQIVNDFQKGDIAEGYSVSREKKESFPLTVTSAQKNPTAFYLCASSIDWGETEAFFGQGTRLTVV.